This TCR beta chain was captured in a study of blood T cell repertoires in COVID-19 (TCRdb year 2020). In terms of the full investigation: Samples from collaborators originated in the United States, Italy and Spain and spanned both the acute and convalescent phases of COVID-19. The repertoires were released in a freely available public database intended as a resource for research on the immune response to SARS-CoV-2. HLA class I and class II types, where available, came from metadata supplied by the sample provider rather than from assay-based typing. The material from the prospective study consisted of cDNA or gDNA derived from T cells, B-cell-depleted T cells, or PBMCs. A de-identified subject ID, COVID-19 status, age in years and sex were almost always included in the sample metadata. Deeply sampled blood TCRbeta repertoires from subjects exposed to, actively infected with, or recovered from COVID-19 were included in the dataset. The samples were drawn from the first 160 participants of the ongoing ImmuneRACE study and from some 1,300 subjects provided by 6 global collaborators.

TCRbeta CDR3 regions were amplified from genomic DNA by means of the immunoSEQ Assay, a bias-controlled multiplex PCR. In the source study's methods: Nucleated cell counts per sample were estimated from amplification of reference gene primers within the assay. To quantify the absolute abundance of each unique TCRbeta CDR3 rearrangement, sequence reads were collapsed and filtered. For each sample, productive Simpson clonality was calculated by taking the square root of Simpson's diversity index across productive rearrangements. The table was pulled from immuneACCESS by TCRdb, which kept in-frame rearrangements only. Such tables lose some clones; where checked, under half of the loss comes from unresolved V genes, and the rest has no known cause. V and J calls and clone size are given by that table; D and trimming were obtained from the DNA. This sample holds some 150,000 clones; 85% were observed only once. Together, the top ten hold 1% to 1.2% of the sample.

Whole blood was collected in K2EDTA tubes by collaborating institutions according to the institutions' own protocols. For TCRbeta analysis, collaborators shipped samples as frozen whole blood, isolated PBMCs, or DNA extracted from either of those sample types. Broad study findings and their caveats: Clinical and demographic metadata were provided uncurated, with the amount varying by source and participant.

As to this clone: This receptor's antigen is unknown. Per-base quality was not reported, and no clone a single base away is much larger than it.

CDR1 and CDR2 are drawn from the germline V gene (reference sequence): SEHNR, FQNEAQ. V lost 6 bases and J lost 5 bases; the stretch between them is 19 bases long. Measured from the cysteine to the phenylalanine, the CDR3 is 16 residues long. This entry keeps only the CDR3 DNA: 48 bases, framed from base 1. The source of this sequence is a man aged 40-55 years with acute or convalescent COVID-19. Input material: peripheral blood. This chain joins TRBV7-9 to TRBJ1-4; TRBD1 is a weak D gene call, 6 bases matching. The nucleotide sequence is TGTGCCAGCAGTTATACCCAACAGGGAATAAATGAAAAACTGTTTTTT. Its protein product is CASSYTQQGINEKLFF.